This T cell receptor beta chain comes out of a study of control samples from healthy donors and cancer patients. Deletions cut 3 bases from V and 1 base from J, with 10 bases between. Germline V gives CDR1 SGHNT, CDR2 YYREEE (reference sequence). There are 14 residues in the CDR3. TCRdb's table, derived via immunoSEQ multiplex PCR, lists solely in-frame clones and lacks some. The table includes around 71,000 clones, 87% detected once. This receptor was taken from a woman aged 45-65 years with head and neck cancer. The chain is built from TRBV5-4 and TRBJ2-5; weak D call: TRBD2 (6 bases). Sequenced input: PBMCs. The CDR3 region is CASSSRDFQETQYF. Written as DNA, the CDR3 is TGTGCCAGCAGCTCCCGGGACTTCCAAGAGACCCAGTACTTC.